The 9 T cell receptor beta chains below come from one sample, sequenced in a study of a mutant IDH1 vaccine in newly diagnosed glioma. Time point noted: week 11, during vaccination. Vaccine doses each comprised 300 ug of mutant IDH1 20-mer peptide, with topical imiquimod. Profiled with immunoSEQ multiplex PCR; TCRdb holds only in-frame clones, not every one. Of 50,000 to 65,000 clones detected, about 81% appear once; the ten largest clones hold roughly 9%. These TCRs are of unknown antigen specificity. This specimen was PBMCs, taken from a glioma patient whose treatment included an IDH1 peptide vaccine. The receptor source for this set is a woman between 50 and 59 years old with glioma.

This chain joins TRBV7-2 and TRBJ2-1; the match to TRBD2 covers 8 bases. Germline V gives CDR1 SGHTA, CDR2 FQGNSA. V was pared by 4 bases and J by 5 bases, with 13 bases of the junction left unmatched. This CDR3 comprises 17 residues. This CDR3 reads CASSSIKRGGLDNEQFF. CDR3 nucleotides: TGTGCCAGCAGCTCCATAAAACGGGGGGGCCTGGACAATGAGCAGTTCTTC.

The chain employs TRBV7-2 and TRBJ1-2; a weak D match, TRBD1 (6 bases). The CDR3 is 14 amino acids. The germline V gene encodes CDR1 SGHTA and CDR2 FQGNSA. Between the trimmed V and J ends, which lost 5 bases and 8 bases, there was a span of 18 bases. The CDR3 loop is CASSIRTERIGYTF. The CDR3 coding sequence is TGTGCCAGCAGCATAAGGACAGAAAGAATCGGCTACACCTTC.

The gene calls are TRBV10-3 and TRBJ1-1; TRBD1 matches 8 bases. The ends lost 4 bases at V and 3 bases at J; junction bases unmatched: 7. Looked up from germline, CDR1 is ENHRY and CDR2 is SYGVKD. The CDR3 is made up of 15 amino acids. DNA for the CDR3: TGTGCCATCAGTGCCACAGGGGGTTTCGACACTGAAGCTTTCTTT. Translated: CAISATGGFDTEAFF.

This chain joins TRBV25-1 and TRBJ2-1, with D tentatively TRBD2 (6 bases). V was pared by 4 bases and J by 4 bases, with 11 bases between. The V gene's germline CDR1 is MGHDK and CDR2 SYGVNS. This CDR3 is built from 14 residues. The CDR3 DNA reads TGTGCCAGCAGTGTGCGGGGAGCTTACAATGAGCAGTTCTTC. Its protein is CASSVRGAYNEQFF.

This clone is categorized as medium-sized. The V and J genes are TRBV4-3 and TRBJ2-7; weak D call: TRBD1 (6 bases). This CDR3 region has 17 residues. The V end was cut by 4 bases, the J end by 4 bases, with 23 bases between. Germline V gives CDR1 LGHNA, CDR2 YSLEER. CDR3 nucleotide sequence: TGCGCCAGCAGCCGGACAATAGAGGCAGGGGAAGGGTACGAGCAGTACTTC. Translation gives CASSRTIEAGEGYEQYF.

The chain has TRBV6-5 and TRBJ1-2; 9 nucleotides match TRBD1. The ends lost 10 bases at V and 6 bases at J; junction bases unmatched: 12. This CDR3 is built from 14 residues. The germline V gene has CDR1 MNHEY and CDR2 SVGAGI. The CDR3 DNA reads TGTGCCACCAGATTCCGGGACAGGGAGCATGGCTACACCTTC. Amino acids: CATRFRDREHGYTF.

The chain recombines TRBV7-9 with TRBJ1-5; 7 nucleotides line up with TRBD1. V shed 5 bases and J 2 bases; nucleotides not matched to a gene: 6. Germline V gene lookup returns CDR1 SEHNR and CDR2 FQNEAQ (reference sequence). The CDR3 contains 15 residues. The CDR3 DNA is TGTGCCAGCAGCCCGACAGGGAGTGGCAATCAGCCCCAGCATTTT. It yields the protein CASSPTGSGNQPQHF.

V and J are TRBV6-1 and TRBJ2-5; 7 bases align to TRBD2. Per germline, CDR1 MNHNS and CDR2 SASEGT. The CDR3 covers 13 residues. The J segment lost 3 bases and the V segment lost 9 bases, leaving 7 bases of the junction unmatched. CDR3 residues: CARSRTREETQYF. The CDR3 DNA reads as TGTGCCAGGTCGAGGACTAGAGAAGAGACCCAGTACTTC.

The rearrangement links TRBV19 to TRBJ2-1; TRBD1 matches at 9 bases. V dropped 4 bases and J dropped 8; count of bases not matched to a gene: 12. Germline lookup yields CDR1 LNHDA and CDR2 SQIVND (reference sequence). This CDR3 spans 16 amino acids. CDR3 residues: CASSTTGQGRSYEQFF. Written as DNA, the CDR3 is TGTGCCAGTAGTACGACGGGACAGGGTAGGTCTTATGAGCAGTTCTTC. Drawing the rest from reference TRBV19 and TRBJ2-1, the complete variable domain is DGGITQSPKYLFRKEGQNVTLSCEQNLNHDAMYWYRQDPGQGLRLIYYSQIVNDFQKGDIAEGYSVSREKKESFPLTVTSAQKNPTAFYLCASSTTGQGRSYEQFFGPGTRLTVL.